This TCR beta chain is from a study of spatial heterogeneity in lung cancer. This clonotype was counted many times. Each CDR3 protein gets one entry after TCRdb re-called the 5' RACE reads with MiXCR. The sample lists about 92,000 distinct CDR3 sequences; less than 15% were seen once. The time point here: sample taken at primary tumor resection. No cell sorting; template was whole RNA from tumor, lung tissue or PBMC. The source of this sequence is a male donor with early-stage non-small cell lung cancer. This specimen consisted of PBMCs, obtained at surgery.

The CDR3 DNA reads TGTGCCAGCAGTTTCGGGGCAGGGGGAAACAATCAGCCCCAGCATTTT. Its protein is CASSFGAGGNNQPQHF. The V gene is TRBV27, the J gene TRBJ1-5, with 7 bases identical to TRBD1. Germline lookup yields CDR1 MNHEY and CDR2 SMNVEV (reference sequence). The CDR3 sequence is 16 residues long. The V and J ends lost 3 bases and 3 bases, in that order; junction bases with no gene match: 8.